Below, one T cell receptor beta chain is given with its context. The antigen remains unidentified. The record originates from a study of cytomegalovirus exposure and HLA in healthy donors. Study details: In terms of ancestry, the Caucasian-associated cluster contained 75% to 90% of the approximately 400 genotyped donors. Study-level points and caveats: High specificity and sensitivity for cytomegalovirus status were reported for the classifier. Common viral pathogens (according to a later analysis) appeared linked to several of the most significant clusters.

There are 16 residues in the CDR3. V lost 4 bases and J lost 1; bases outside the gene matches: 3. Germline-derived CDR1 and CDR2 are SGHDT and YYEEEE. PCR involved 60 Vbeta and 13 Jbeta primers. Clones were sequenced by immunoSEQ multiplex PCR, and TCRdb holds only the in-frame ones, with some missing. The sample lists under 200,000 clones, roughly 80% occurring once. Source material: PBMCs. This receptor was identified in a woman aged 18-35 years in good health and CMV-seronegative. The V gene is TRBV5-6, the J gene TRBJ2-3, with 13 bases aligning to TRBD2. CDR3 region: CASSGLAGVRTDTQYF. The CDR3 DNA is TGTGCCAGCAGCGGACTAGCGGGAGTACGCACAGATACGCAGTATTTT. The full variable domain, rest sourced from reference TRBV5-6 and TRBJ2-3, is DAGVTQSPTHLIKTRGQQVTLRCSPKSGHDTVSWYQQALGQGPQFIFQYYEEEERQRGNFPDRFSGHQFPNYSSELNVNALLLGDSALYLCASSGLAGVRTDTQYFGPGTRLTVL.